The 17 T cell receptor beta chains below were found in one sample sequenced in a study of CD8 T cells in Susac syndrome. With random hexamers, reverse transcription was performed on about 0.45 to 1 ug of RNA. TCRdb re-called the immunoSEQ multiplex PCR reads with MiXCR, one entry per CDR3 protein. The table shows about 150,000 distinct CDR3 sequences, with about 96% occurring only once. The sequenced sample consisted of CD4+ T cells from PBMCs. The origin of the receptors is a human donor with Susac syndrome.

J is TRBJ2-1 and V is TRBV9, with unresolved D. Germline loops: CDR1 SGDLS, CDR2 YYNGEE. The V gene lost 0 bases and the J gene lost 9 bases, with 10 bases spanning the gap. This CDR3 is built from 13 residues. The DNA of the CDR3 is TGTGCCAGCAGCGTAGAGTGGTTCGGTGAGCAGTTCTTC. The encoded protein is CASSVEWFGEQFF.

The V call is TRBV7-2, the J call TRBJ1-6; no clear D gene. V was shortened by 8 bases and J by 7 bases, with 12 bases between the two germline ends. The CDR3 sequence is 13 residues long. The germline CDR1 and CDR2 sequences are SGHTA and FQGNSA. In DNA, the CDR3 is TGTGCCAGCGGCGATTCCTCAAATTCACCCCTCCACTTT. It translates to CASGDSSNSPLHF.

CDR3 protein: CASSSQGRTEAFF. CDR3 DNA sequence: TGCGCCAGCAGCTCCCAGGGTAGGACTGAAGCTTTCTTT. The gene calls are TRBV5-1 and TRBJ1-1, with a weak D call TRBD1 (5 bases). This CDR3 has 13 amino acids. The V gene's germline CDR1 is SGHRS and CDR2 YFSETQ. V was cut by 3 bases and J by 5 bases, with 11 bases left in between.

The rearrangement uses TRBV12-3 or TRBV12-4 and TRBJ2-5, with 10 nucleotides matching TRBD2. The CDR3 has 14 amino acids. V lost 5 bases to trimming and J lost 7 bases; unmatched junction nucleotides: 7. The CDR3 protein is CASSLLAGDGTQYF. As DNA, the CDR3 is TGTGCCAGCAGTCTGCTAGCGGGAGATGGGACCCAGTACTTC.

This chain links TRBV28 with TRBJ2-7; D is undetermined. V was pared by 1 base and J by 3 bases, with 13 bases between. Germline CDR1 MDHEN, CDR2 SYDVKM. The CDR3 is made up of 15 amino acids. The CDR3 reads CASSLSPRDLYEQYF. The DNA of the CDR3 is TGTGCCAGCAGTTTATCTCCACGAGACCTCTACGAGCAGTACTTC.

The V and J genes are TRBV3-1 and TRBJ2-7; D unclear. The CDR3 consists of 13 residues. From germline, CDR1 is LGHDT and CDR2 YNNKEL (reference sequence). Trimming took off 4 bases at V and 6 bases at J, with 13 bases between the two ends. The CDR3 sequence is CASSRNSVGEQYV. The CDR3 nucleotides are TGTGCCAGCAGCCGAAACTCGGTGGGCGAGCAGTACGTC.

The rearrangement uses TRBV12-3 or TRBV12-4 and TRBJ2-3, with 8 bases that match TRBD2. The CDR3 sequence is 17 residues long. V was clipped by 1 base and J by 5 bases; unmatched bases: 11. CDR3 nucleotides: TGTGCCAGCAGTTTAGGGTCCAGCGGGAGTCGCGTAGATACGCAGTATTTT. Encoded protein: CASSLGSSGSRVDTQYF.

This sequence joins TRBV30 and TRBJ1-1, with D perhaps TRBD1 (6 bases). V lost 0 bases, J lost 3 bases, and 17 bases lay in between. The CDR3 runs 16 residues. Per germline, CDR1 GTSNPN and CDR2 SVGIG (reference sequence). The CDR3 protein is CAWSVPQGLRYTEAFF. The CDR3, as DNA: TGTGCCTGGAGTGTACCCCAGGGGCTTAGGTACACTGAAGCTTTCTTT.

The gene calls are TRBV5-4 and TRBJ2-5; 9 bases map to TRBD2. J lost 4 bases, V lost 1 base, and 11 bases had no gene match. The CDR3 loop spans 17 amino acids. Germline assignment: CDR1 SGHNT and CDR2 YYREEE (reference sequence). The CDR3 DNA reads TGTGCCAGCAGCTTGTCTGGAGGGCGGGGGGGCCGAGAGACCCAGTACTTC. It encodes CASSLSGGRGGRETQYF. Based on the CDR3 plus reference TRBV5-4 and TRBJ2-5, the full variable domain is ETGVTQSPTHLIKTRGQQVTLRCSSQSGHNTVSWYQQALGQGPQFIFQYYREEENGRGNFPPRFSGLQFPNYSSELNVNALELDDSALYLCASSLSGGRGGRETQYFGPGTRLLVL.

The chain joins TRBV4-2 to TRBJ1-6, with D possibly TRBD1 on 6 matching bases. V shed 3 bases and J shed 8 bases, with 17 bases lying between them. Per the germline V gene, CDR1 is LGHNA and CDR2 is YNFKEQ. This CDR3 contains 16 residues. CDR3: CASSQPRGRGDSPLHF. In DNA form, the CDR3 reads TGTGCCAGCAGCCAGCCCCGGGGGAGGGGGGATTCACCCCTCCACTTT.

This sequence joins TRBV7-2 and TRBJ2-7; the D is unclear. The germline CDR1 and CDR2 sequences are SGHTA and FQGNSA. The CDR3 has 14 amino acids. Trimming shortened V by 2 bases and J by 5 bases, and 13 bases separated the two germline ends. The CDR3 loop reads CASSLTSNSHEQYF. CDR3 coding DNA: TGTGCCAGCAGCTTAACTTCAAATAGCCACGAGCAGTACTTC.

V usage is TRBV29-1 and J usage is TRBJ2-3, with D possibly matching TRBD2 (5 bases). The CDR3 has 12 residues. Trimming took off 4 bases at V and 6 bases at J, with 11 bases between the two ends. Looked up from germline, CDR1 is SQVTM and CDR2 is ANQGSEA. CDR3 sequence reads: CSVGLAQDTQYF. For the CDR3, the DNA is TGCAGCGTTGGGCTAGCCCAGGATACGCAGTATTTT.

This clonotype has only a few counts. The chain combines TRBV13 with TRBJ2-2, with D uncertain. Germline CDR1 reads PRHDT; CDR2 reads FYEKMQ (reference sequence). The CDR3 contains 14 residues. V lost 5 bases and J 2 bases, leaving 9 bases between the germline ends. DNA of the CDR3: TGTGCCAGCAGCCTAACCAGAAACACCGGGGAGCTGTTTTTT. Translation: CASSLTRNTGELFF.

The chain joins TRBV4-3 to TRBJ2-5; D uncertain. CDR3 length: 15 residues. The germline CDR1 and CDR2 sequences are LGHNA and YSLEER. V lost 4 bases, J lost 2 bases, and 14 bases lay in between. Here the CDR3 DNA reads TGCGCCAGCAGCCCGTCCCTCATTGAACAAGAGACCCAGTACTTC. Amino acids: CASSPSLIEQETQYF.

The gene calls are TRBV15 and TRBJ1-4; D is unclear. Germline V gives CDR1 LNHNV, CDR2 YYDKDF (reference sequence). V lost 0 bases and J 6 bases, leaving 5 bases between the germline ends. This CDR3 spans 13 amino acids. The CDR3 DNA is TGTGCCACCAGCAGAGACGGGGATGAAAAACTGTTTTTT. Translated, it gives CATSRDGDEKLFF. The whole variable domain, filled in from reference TRBV15 and TRBJ1-4, reads DAMVIQNPRYQVTQFGKPVTLSCSQTLNHNVMYWYQQKSSQAPKLLFHYYDKDFNNEADTPDNFQSRRPNTSFCFLDIRSPGLGDTAMYLCATSRDGDEKLFFGSGTQLSVL.

V and J are TRBV30 and TRBJ2-4; TRBD1 matches at 10 bases. Germline values: CDR1 GTSNPN, CDR2 SVGIG (reference sequence). The CDR3 is 14 amino acids. Trimming at V came to 5 bases and at J to 6 bases, leaving 7 bases not matched to a gene. The CDR3 spells CAWLPGQGPNIQYF. CDR3 in DNA: TGTGCCTGGCTGCCGGGACAGGGGCCAAACATTCAGTACTTC.

This chain joins TRBV29-1 and TRBJ1-2, with 7 nucleotides matching TRBD1. The V gene's germline CDR1 is SQVTM and CDR2 ANQGSEA. The CDR3 covers 14 residues. Germline trimming cut 5 bases from V and 8 bases from J; bases unmatched to any gene: 14. The CDR3 spells CSVSTNTGEGGYTF. Written as DNA, the CDR3 is TGCAGCGTTTCGACCAATACAGGGGAGGGCGGCTACACCTTC.